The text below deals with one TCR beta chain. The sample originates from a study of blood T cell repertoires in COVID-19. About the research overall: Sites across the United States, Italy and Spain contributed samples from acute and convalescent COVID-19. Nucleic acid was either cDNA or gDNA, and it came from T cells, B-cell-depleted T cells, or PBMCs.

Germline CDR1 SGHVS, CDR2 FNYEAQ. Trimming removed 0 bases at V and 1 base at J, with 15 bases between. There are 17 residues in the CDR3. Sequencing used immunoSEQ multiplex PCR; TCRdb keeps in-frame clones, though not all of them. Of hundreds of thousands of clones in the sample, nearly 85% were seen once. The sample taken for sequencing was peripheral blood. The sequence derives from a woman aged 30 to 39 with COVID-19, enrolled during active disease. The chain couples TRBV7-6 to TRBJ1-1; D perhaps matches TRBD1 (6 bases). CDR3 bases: TGTGCCAGCAGCTTAGCATCACTGACAGGACCGAACACTGAAGCTTTCTTT. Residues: CASSLASLTGPNTEAFF.